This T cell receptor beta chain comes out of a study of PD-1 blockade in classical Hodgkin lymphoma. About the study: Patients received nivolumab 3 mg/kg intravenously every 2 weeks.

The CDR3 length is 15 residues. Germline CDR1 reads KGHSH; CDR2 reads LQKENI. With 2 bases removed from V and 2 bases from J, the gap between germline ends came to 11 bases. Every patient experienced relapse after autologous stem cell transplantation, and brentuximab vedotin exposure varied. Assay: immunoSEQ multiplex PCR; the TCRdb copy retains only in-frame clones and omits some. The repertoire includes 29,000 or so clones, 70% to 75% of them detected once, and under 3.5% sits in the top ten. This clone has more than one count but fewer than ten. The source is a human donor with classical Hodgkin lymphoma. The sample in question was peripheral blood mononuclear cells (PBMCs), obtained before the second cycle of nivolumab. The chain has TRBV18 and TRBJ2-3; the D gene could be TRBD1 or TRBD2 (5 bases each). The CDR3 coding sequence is TGTGCCAGCTCACCAGAGGGGCCGTACACAGATACGCAGTATTTT. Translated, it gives CASSPEGPYTDTQYF.